The 26 T cell receptor beta chains given below trace back to one sample, sequenced in a study of spatial heterogeneity in lung cancer. TCRdb reanalysed the 5' RACE reads using MiXCR and keeps one entry per CDR3 protein. The table lists about 3,300 distinct CDR3 sequences, around 32% of them singletons. Noted time point: sample taken at primary tumor resection. No cell sorting; template was whole RNA from tumor, lung tissue or PBMC. Sample: PBMCs, taken at surgery. These TCRs come from a female donor with early-stage non-small cell lung cancer.

This clonotype was seen a few times. Within a library made for alpha chains, this beta chain is off target, and its count is uninformative. CDR3 nucleotides: TGTGCCAGCAGCTCCATCCACGGTGCAGGGGGAGTCAGCACAGATACGCAGTATTTT. This sequence encodes CASSSIHGAGGVSTDTQYF. The V and J genes are TRBV13 and TRBJ2-3, with TRBD1 matching 7 bases. Losses at the gene ends were 4 bases for V and 0 bases for J; bases not matched to a gene: 16. Germline values: CDR1 PRHDT, CDR2 FYEKMQ (reference sequence). The CDR3 totals 19 residues.

About this clonotype itself: A library prepared for alpha chains yielded this beta chain as an off-target read; its size is of little meaning. The J gene is TRBJ2-1, the V gene TRBV20-1; D is perhaps TRBD2 (6 bases). The CDR3 covers 16 residues. V was clipped by 3 bases and J by 5 bases, with 20 bases between them. Germline CDR1 is DFQATT and CDR2 is SNEGSKA (reference sequence). This CDR3 reads CSASPILATVDNEQFF. DNA of the CDR3: TGCAGTGCTAGCCCAATCCTAGCGACGGTTGACAATGAGCAGTTCTTC.

This clonotype was picked up a small number of times. This beta chain is a stray read from a library made for alpha chains; its abundance is not meaningful. The chain links TRBV20-1 to TRBJ1-1; D remains unclear. This CDR3 has 15 residues. Germline lookup yields CDR1 DFQATT and CDR2 SNEGSKA (reference sequence). The V gene lost 3 bases and the J gene lost 2 bases, with 16 bases spanning the gap. CDR3 nucleotide sequence: TGCAGTGCTAGGGGTGTGGCAGCTCCCAACACTGAAGCTTTCTTT. Translated, it gives CSARGVAAPNTEAFF.

Comment on this clonotype: With the library built for alpha chains, this beta chain is off target and its frequency is not meaningful. The chain combines TRBV28 with TRBJ2-7; 8 nucleotides line up with TRBD1. The CDR3 has 15 amino acids. Germline V lookup: CDR1 MDHEN, CDR2 SYDVKM. V shed 6 bases and J 4 bases; nucleotides not matched to a gene: 11. In DNA, the CDR3 is TGTGCCAGCAGCTTCCTAGGACAGGGCGATTACGAGCAGTACTTC. It is translated as CASSFLGQGDYEQYF.

With regard to this clonotype: Because this beta chain is a stray read in a library intended to capture alpha chains, its abundance should not be given much weight. The chain is built from TRBV14 and TRBJ2-2; TRBD1 agrees at 9 bases. V shed 3 bases, J shed 3 bases, and the junction held 2 bases outside the gene matches. Germline CDR1 is SGHDN and CDR2 is FVKESK. The CDR3 length is 15 residues. The CDR3 DNA sequence: TGTGCCAGCAGCCAGGGGACAGGGTACACCGGGGAGCTGTTTTTT. This translates into CASSQGTGYTGELFF.

With respect to this clonotype: The library was prepared for alpha chains; this beta chain is a stray read, so its frequency means little. The chain links TRBV20-1 to TRBJ2-3; TRBD2 aligns across 8 bases. Germline V gives CDR1 DFQATT, CDR2 SNEGSKA (reference sequence). The V gene end was trimmed by 6 bases and the J gene end by 5 bases; junction bases not matched to a gene: 10. This CDR3 spans 14 amino acids. CDR3 DNA sequence: TGCAGTGCCTACGACTCGGGAGGGCGAGATACGCAGTATTTT. Translated: CSAYDSGGRDTQYF.

For this clonotype: Since it is a stray read in a library aimed at alpha chains, this beta chain has a size that is not meaningful. The genes are TRBV19 and TRBJ2-2, with 8 nucleotides matching TRBD2. In germline, CDR1 is LNHDA, CDR2 SQIVND (reference sequence). Trimming removed 7 bases from V and 6 bases from J; junction bases left unmatched: 13. The length of the CDR3 is 16 residues. The DNA for the CDR3 is TGTGCCAGTAAAAGCGGGAGCAACGCCCTCTCCGGGGAGCTGTTTTTT. This gives the protein CASKSGSNALSGELFF.

There are a few counts of this clonotype. A library made for alpha chains picked up this beta chain off target, so its size means little. The gene calls are TRBV15 and TRBJ2-3; 8 bases line up with TRBD1. From germline, CDR1 is LNHNV and CDR2 YYDKDF (reference sequence). This CDR3 has 16 residues. V was pared by 0 bases and J by 8 bases, with 10 bases of the junction left unmatched. The CDR3 reads CATSRDLTGGVVTQYF. The CDR3 nucleotides read TGTGCCACCAGCAGAGATCTTACAGGGGGAGTAGTTACGCAGTATTTT.

Of note for this clonotype: In a library made to pick up alpha chains, this beta chain is a stray read with a size that means little. The chain combines TRBV5-1 with TRBJ2-7, with 11 bases aligning to TRBD2. The germline V gene has CDR1 SGHRS and CDR2 YFSETQ. J lost 3 bases, V lost 4 bases, and 6 bases had no gene match. This CDR3 has 15 residues. Here the CDR3 reads CASSTGTSGYYEQYF. DNA of the CDR3: TGCGCCAGCAGCACCGGGACTAGCGGATACTACGAGCAGTACTTC.

In the case of this clonotype: This beta chain is a stray sequence in a library constructed for alpha chains; its clone size is not meaningful. The genes are TRBV7-9 and TRBJ2-5; 9 bases are shared with TRBD1. CDR3 length: 15 residues. The germline V gene has CDR1 SEHNR and CDR2 FQNEAQ (reference sequence). With 10 bases clipped from V and 1 base from J, the junction kept 10 bases outside the gene matches. The CDR3 is CAIPGGQGAQETQYF. As DNA, the CDR3 is TGTGCCATCCCAGGGGGACAGGGAGCCCAAGAGACCCAGTACTTC. Complete variable domain (other parts from reference TRBV7-9 and TRBJ2-5): DTGVSQNPRHKITKRGQNVTFRCDPISEHNRLYWYRQTLGQGPEFLTYFQNEAQLEKSRLLSDRFSAERPKGSFSTLEIQRTEQGDSAMYLCAIPGGQGAQETQYFGPGTRLLVL.

Turning to this clonotype: A library prepared for alpha chains yielded this beta chain as an off-target read; its size is of little meaning. This chain uses TRBV28 with TRBJ2-7; unclear D gene. V was shortened by 7 bases and J by 0 bases, with 16 bases between the two germline ends. The germline CDR1 and CDR2 sequences are MDHEN and SYDVKM. The CDR3 has 15 residues. CDR3 nucleotide sequence: TGTGCCAGCACCTTGGGTAGGTCGAGCTCCTACGAGCAGTACTTC. Protein sequence: CASTLGRSSSYEQYF.

Details on this clonotype: A library prepared for alpha chains yielded this beta chain as an off-target read; its size is of little meaning. This chain links TRBV3-1 with TRBJ2-1, with D hard to call. The CDR3 is made up of 13 amino acids. The ends were cut back, 0 bases at V and 5 bases at J, with 5 bases in the middle. Germline-derived CDR1 and CDR2 are LGHDT and YNNKEL (reference sequence). The CDR3 spells CASSQDAHNEQFF. The CDR3 DNA follows: TGTGCCAGCAGCCAAGATGCCCACAATGAGCAGTTCTTC.

In its sample, this clonotype was seen a few times. Since it is a stray read in a library aimed at alpha chains, this beta chain has a size that is not meaningful. The chain employs TRBV5-1 and TRBJ2-7, with TRBD1 matching over 10 bases. Trimming cost V 4 bases and J 6 bases; bases outside gene matches: 7. The CDR3 is 14 amino acids. CDR1 and CDR2 from the germline V gene are SGHRS and YFSETQ. In DNA, the CDR3 is TGCGCCAGCAGCCGAGGGACAGGGGAAACCGAGCAGTACTTC. Translated, it gives CASSRGTGETEQYF.

Comments on this clonotype: Because this beta chain is a stray read in a library intended to capture alpha chains, its abundance should not be given much weight. The rearrangement links TRBV19 to TRBJ2-3; D perhaps matches TRBD2 (6 bases). Germline lookup yields CDR1 LNHDA and CDR2 SQIVND (reference sequence). V lost 7 bases to trimming and J lost 2 bases, with 19 bases between them. There are 16 residues in the CDR3. Here the CDR3 reads CASTRTVGGYTDTQYF. The CDR3 DNA is TGTGCCAGTACCCGGACGGTCGGGGGATACACAGATACGCAGTATTTT.

Remarks on this clonotype: This beta chain is an unintended read in a library built for alpha chains; its size means little. The CDR3 DNA sequence: TGCGCCAGCAGCTCGGGACTCCTCTCCTACGAGCAGTACTTC. Translation gives CASSSGLLSYEQYF. The chain joins TRBV5-1 to TRBJ2-7; possible D gene TRBD2, 6 bases. V was trimmed by 3 bases and J by 0 bases, leaving 10 bases between them. CDR1 SGHRS and CDR2 YFSETQ come from the germline V gene. The CDR3 extends over 14 amino acids.

Remarks on this clonotype: For a library built for alpha chains, this beta chain is a stray read; little rests on its size. This chain uses TRBV28 with TRBJ2-1, with D maybe TRBD1 (7 bases). This CDR3 spans 14 amino acids. Germline values: CDR1 MDHEN, CDR2 SYDVKM. The V end was cut by 5 bases, the J end by 5 bases, with 13 bases between. The CDR3 protein is CASSAGQPDNEQFF. The CDR3 DNA is TGTGCCAGCAGTGCGGGACAGCCTGACAATGAGCAGTTCTTC.

In this sample, this clonotype turned up a few times. This beta chain is off target for a library built for alpha chains, so its abundance means little. The chain recombines TRBV12-3 or TRBV12-4 with TRBJ2-2; D unclear. The length of the CDR3 is 15 residues. Trimming pared 8 bases from V and 5 bases from J, leaving 18 bases between. The CDR3 DNA follows: TGTGCCAGCCTTTTGGGCTCTACTGGGACCGGGGAGCTGTTTTTT. Translation: CASLLGSTGTGELFF.

Remarks on this clonotype: Since the library was made to target alpha chains, this beta chain is a stray read and its abundance is not meaningful. The chain uses TRBV12-3 or TRBV12-4 and TRBJ2-6, with D possibly matching TRBD1 (6 bases). V lost 5 bases and J 2 bases, leaving 22 bases between the germline ends. CDR3 size: 19 residues. The CDR3 here is CASSPGVWVGRPGANVLTF. CDR3 DNA: TGTGCCAGCAGTCCAGGGGTGTGGGTCGGGCGACCTGGGGCCAACGTCCTGACTTTC.

As regards this clonotype: Because the library targeted alpha chains, this beta chain is an off-target read whose size means little. The chain has TRBV3-1 and TRBJ1-1; D remains ambiguous. CDR1 is LGHDT, CDR2 YNNKEL, per germline (reference sequence). Trimming cost V 4 bases and J 1 base, with 7 bases left between them. CDR3 length: 13 amino acids. The CDR3 bases are TGTGCCAGCAGCCGGTGGGGGAACACTGAAGCTTTCTTT. It encodes CASSRWGNTEAFF.

Comment on this clonotype: This beta chain is a stray read from a library made for alpha chains; its abundance is not meaningful. This rearrangement joins TRBV20-1 to TRBJ2-7; possibly TRBD1 for D (6 bases). The V gene lost 4 bases and the J gene lost 2 bases, with 9 bases spanning the gap. The CDR3 has 12 amino acids. Germline CDR1 is DFQATT and CDR2 is SNEGSKA (reference sequence). The CDR3 DNA reads as TGCAGTGCTAACAGGGATGCCTACGAGCAGTACTTC. As protein: CSANRDAYEQYF.

This clonotype rates as medium-sized. This beta chain came through as a stray read in a library set up for alpha chains, and its size says little. This chain links TRBV7-9 with TRBJ2-1, with TRBD2 matching 12 bases. This CDR3 contains 16 residues. The J segment lost 7 bases and the V segment lost 5 bases, leaving 9 bases of the junction unmatched. From germline, CDR1 is SEHNR and CDR2 FQNEAQ (reference sequence). CDR3 sequence reads: CASSDSPSGRGNEQFF. The DNA for the CDR3 is TGTGCCAGCAGCGATAGCCCTAGCGGGAGGGGGAATGAGCAGTTCTTC.

Regarding this clonotype: As an off-target read in a library built for alpha chains, this beta chain has a frequency of little significance. CDR3 coding DNA: TGTGCCAGCCGGTACCAAGAGACCCAGTACTTC. Residues: CASRYQETQYF. The chain couples TRBV7-9 to TRBJ2-5; no definite D call. There are 11 residues in the CDR3. Germline lookup yields CDR1 SEHNR and CDR2 FQNEAQ (reference sequence). V shed 8 bases and J shed 0 bases, with 4 bases lying between them.

Regarding this clonotype: A library prepared for alpha chains yielded this beta chain as an off-target read; its size is of little meaning. The chain couples TRBV7-8 to TRBJ1-4; no clear D gene. Per germline, CDR1 SGHVS and CDR2 FQNEAQ. The length of the CDR3 is 15 residues. The germline V and J ends were trimmed by 0 bases and 8 bases, with 13 bases remaining between them. DNA for the CDR3: TGTGCCAGCAGCTTAGCCTTGGATCCCTGGGAAAAACTGTTTTTT. Translating it yields CASSLALDPWEKLFF.

Points on this clonotype: This beta chain is a stray read from a library made for alpha chains; its abundance is not meaningful. This chain uses TRBV7-8 with TRBJ2-5; 9 positions agree with TRBD2. After removal of 0 bases from V and 5 bases from J, the junction contained 4 bases not matched to a gene. CDR3 length: 15 amino acids. CDR1 and CDR2 from the germline V gene are SGHVS and FQNEAQ. The CDR3 spells CASSLALAGLETQYF. The CDR3 bases are TGTGCCAGCAGCTTAGCCCTAGCGGGGCTTGAGACCCAGTACTTC.

By share, this clonotype counts as medium-sized (0.01 to 0.1%). The library was designed around alpha chains, so this beta chain is a stray read whose abundance carries little weight. This rearrangement joins TRBV29-1 to TRBJ2-1; 7 positions agree with TRBD2. Germline V CDR1 and CDR2: SQVTM, ANQGSEA. J was trimmed by 10 bases and V by 3 bases; bases with no gene match: 9. The length of the CDR3 is 13 residues. The CDR3 sequence: CSVEGVAGEEQFF. The CDR3 DNA is TGCAGCGTTGAGGGAGTGGCGGGAGAGGAGCAGTTCTTC.

This clonotype was detected only a few times. This beta chain is off target for a library built for alpha chains, so its abundance means little. The chain uses TRBV24-1 and TRBJ2-1; 8 bases are a match to TRBD1. The trim removed 4 bases at V and 0 bases at J, leaving 4 bases unmatched. The CDR3 is made up of 16 amino acids. Germline V gene lookup returns CDR1 KGHDR and CDR2 SFDVKD. CDR3 in amino acids: CATSEAGGNSYNEQFF. CDR3 nucleotide sequence: TGTGCCACCAGTGAGGCAGGGGGCAACTCCTACAATGAGCAGTTCTTC.